A single sample gave rise to the 19 T cell receptor beta chains below, sequenced in a study of immune evolution from preneoplasia to lung adenocarcinoma. Sequenced by immunoSEQ multiplex PCR; TCRdb stores in-frame clones only, minus some. Of under 5,000 clones listed, 75% to 90% are singletons. The sequenced material came from FFPE minimally invasive lung adenocarcinoma tissue. These receptors all come from a donor at least 70 years old with lung adenocarcinoma.

V usage is TRBV7-3 and J usage is TRBJ2-5, with 9 bases fitting TRBD1. The CDR3 contains 16 residues. CDR1 SGHTA and CDR2 FQGTGA come from the germline V gene. Germline trimming cut 5 bases from V and 1 base from J; bases unmatched to any gene: 8. The CDR3 loop is CASSRTGGAPQETQYF. The CDR3 DNA follows: TGTGCCAGCAGCCGAACAGGGGGCGCCCCCCAAGAGACCCAGTACTTC.

This clone showed up just a few times. The genes are TRBV2 and TRBJ2-5, with TRBD1 matching 9 bases. Per germline, CDR1 SNHLY and CDR2 FYNNEI. The J segment lost 4 bases and the V segment lost 4 bases, leaving 7 bases of the junction unmatched. The CDR3 is made up of 15 amino acids. CDR3 nucleotides: TGTGCCAGCAGTGGGGACAGGGAAGTTGGAGAGACCCAGTACTTC. This gives the protein CASSGDREVGETQYF.

With respect to this clone: The sample holds other DNA sequences that translate to the same CDR3. This chain connects TRBV5-8 to TRBJ1-1; TRBD1 matches 7 bases. The CDR3 has 14 amino acids. V trimming: 5 bases; J trimming: 5 bases; junction bases outside the gene matches: 9. CDR1 SGHTS and CDR2 YDEGEE come from the germline V gene. CDR3 sequence: CASRLDREGTEAFF. The CDR3, as DNA: TGTGCCAGCAGATTAGACAGGGAAGGGACTGAAGCTTTCTTT.

Comments on this clone: An end of the junction does not agree with germline; a read error may underlie this. The chain carries TRBV27 and TRBJ1-2, with D uncertain. CDR3 length equals 12 residues. Germline CDR1 is MNHEY and CDR2 is SMNVEV (reference sequence). CDR3 sequence: CASSSPARELHF. CDR3 nucleotide sequence: TGTGCCAGCAGTTCCCCCGCGCGGGAACTCCACTTC.

J is TRBJ2-5 and V is TRBV5-1; TRBD2 might be the D (6 bases). The germline gives CDR1 SGHRS, CDR2 YFSETQ. The ends were cut back, 0 bases at V and 4 bases at J, with 10 bases in the middle. This CDR3 region has 14 residues. The CDR3 region has the DNA TGCGCCAGCAGCTTGGTGCGGGGCTTAGAGACCCAGTACTTC. Its protein is CASSLVRGLETQYF.

This CDR3 reads CAWSVRGRNSYEQYF. DNA for the CDR3: TGTGCCTGGAGTGTAAGAGGCCGAAACTCCTACGAGCAGTACTTC. The chain couples TRBV30 to TRBJ2-7; no firm D call. Germline V CDR1 and CDR2: GTSNPN, SVGIG (reference sequence). V was cut by 0 bases and J by 0 bases, with 12 bases left in between. This CDR3 has 15 residues.

There are a few counts of this clone. Other DNA sequences of this sample code for an identical CDR3. This chain connects TRBV27 to TRBJ1-1; D remains unclear. In germline, CDR1 is MNHEY, CDR2 SMNVEV (reference sequence). CDR3 length: 14 residues. The V gene lost 6 bases and the J gene lost 5 bases, with 16 bases spanning the gap. CDR3 in DNA: TGTGCCAGCAGCCAACCTACTCGGAGGACTGAAGCTTTCTTT. This gives the protein CASSQPTRRTEAFF.

The V gene is TRBV7-9, the J gene TRBJ1-1; D unclear. The CDR3 is made up of 12 amino acids. Trimming pared 3 bases from V and 4 bases from J, leaving 6 bases between. Germline CDR1 is SEHNR and CDR2 is FQNEAQ (reference sequence). CDR3 sequence reads: CASSFAGTEAFF. CDR3 nucleotide sequence: TGTGCCAGCAGCTTCGCTGGCACTGAAGCTTTCTTT.

The gene calls are TRBV4-2 and TRBJ2-3; weak D call: TRBD2 (5 bases). Germline V gives CDR1 LGHNA, CDR2 YNFKEQ. The CDR3 consists of 15 residues. Trimming removed 0 bases at V and 2 bases at J, with 9 bases between. CDR3 in amino acids: CASSQDPGITDTQYF. DNA of the CDR3: TGTGCCAGCAGCCAAGATCCGGGGATCACAGATACGCAGTATTTT.

The rearrangement joins TRBV7-3 to TRBJ2-6; D gene unclear. Germline CDR1 is SGHTA and CDR2 is FQGTGA. The length of the CDR3 is 16 residues. V dropped 2 bases and J dropped 1 base, with 9 bases sitting between them. The CDR3 DNA follows: TGTGCCAGCAGCTTAGGAGTAGGATCTGGGGCCAACGTCCTGACTTTC. This encodes CASSLGVGSGANVLTF.

The chain is built from TRBV5-5 and TRBJ2-7; tentatively, D is TRBD1 or TRBD2 (5 bases each). Germline values: CDR1 SGHKS, CDR2 YYEKEE (reference sequence). Trimming removed 0 bases from V and 3 bases from J, with 7 bases in between. There are 13 residues in the CDR3. The CDR3 reads CASSLGDGYEQYF. The CDR3 nucleotides are TGTGCCAGCAGCTTGGGGGACGGCTACGAGCAGTACTTC.

V is TRBV10-3 and J is TRBJ2-2, with 7 positions matching TRBD1. The CDR3 runs to 14 residues. Germline CDR1 ENHRY, CDR2 SYGVKD. The trim removed 4 bases at V and 6 bases at J, leaving 5 bases unmatched. The CDR3 loop is CAISGDRESGELFF. The CDR3 nucleotides are TGTGCCATCAGTGGCGACAGGGAATCCGGGGAGCTGTTTTTT.

The sample holds one count of this clone. This chain connects TRBV6-6 to TRBJ2-5; 7 bases map to TRBD1. V lost 6 bases, J lost 5 bases, and 6 bases stayed unmatched. The CDR3 consists of 13 residues. CDR1 MNHNY and CDR2 SVGAGI come from the germline V gene (reference sequence). DNA for the CDR3: TGTGCCAGCAGCTCCGACAGGGCTGAGACCCAGTACTTC. Protein sequence: CASSSDRAETQYF.

The J gene is TRBJ1-4, the V gene TRBV30; D unclear. The CDR3 covers 13 residues. Germline-derived CDR1 and CDR2 are GTSNPN and SVGIG (reference sequence). Trimming cost V 2 bases and J 5 bases, with 9 bases left between them. This chain's CDR3 is CAWSTSSNEKLFF. The CDR3 region has the DNA TGTGCCTGGAGTACGAGCAGCAATGAAAAACTGTTTTTT.

The chain carries TRBV18 and TRBJ2-3, with 7 positions matching TRBD2. Germline CDR1 and CDR2: KGHSH and LQKENI. This CDR3 region has 16 residues. The V segment lost 5 bases and the J segment 0 bases; nucleotides outside the gene matches: 8. CDR3 DNA: TGTGCCAGCTCATCGCTAGCGGCCTTTAGCACAGATACGCAGTATTTT. This sequence encodes CASSSLAAFSTDTQYF. Full variable domain (outside the CDR3, taken from reference TRBV18 and TRBJ2-3): NAGVMQNPRHLVRRRGQEARLRCSPMKGHSHVYWYRQLPEEGLKFMVYLQKENIIDESGMPKERFSAEFPKEGPSILRIQQVVRGDSAAYFCASSSLAAFSTDTQYFGPGTRLTVL.

V and J are TRBV19 and TRBJ2-5, with TRBD2 matching 12 bases. The germline V gene encodes CDR1 LNHDA and CDR2 SQIVND (reference sequence). This CDR3 comprises 15 residues. V shed 1 base and J 6 bases; nucleotides not matched to a gene: 3. The DNA of the CDR3 is TGTGCCAGTAGTATAGGGACTAGCGGGGAGAAGACCCAGTACTTC. The encoded protein is CASSIGTSGEKTQYF.

Details on this clone: A junction boundary mismatches the germline segment, possibly from a read error. The chain recombines TRBV9 with TRBJ2-2; 8 nucleotides align to TRBD2. Per germline, CDR1 SGDLS and CDR2 YYNGEE. The CDR3 has 19 residues. CDR3 region: CASSDSQTQRECQHRGAVF. CDR3 nucleotide sequence: TGTGCCAGCAGCGACTCCCAGACTCAGCGGGAGTGTCAACACCGGGGAGCTGTTTTT.

This rearrangement joins TRBV6-1 to TRBJ2-6; D is ambiguous. The CDR3 is made up of 15 amino acids. Trimming took off 2 bases at V and 4 bases at J, with 9 bases between the two ends. Germline values: CDR1 MNHNS, CDR2 SASEGT. CDR3 DNA sequence: TGTGCCAGCAGTGAACCGTTTCGGGGGGCCAACGTCCTGACTTTC. As protein: CASSEPFRGANVLTF.

CDR3 DNA: TGCGCCAGCAGCCCCCGACAGGGTGATCTCGCTGAAGCTTTCTTT. Encoded protein: CASSPRQGDLAEAFF. The chain recombines TRBV5-1 with TRBJ1-1; 7 bases are shared with TRBD1. This CDR3 comprises 15 residues. The V gene end was trimmed by 4 bases and the J gene end by 6 bases; junction bases not matched to a gene: 12. Germline values: CDR1 SGHRS, CDR2 YFSETQ.